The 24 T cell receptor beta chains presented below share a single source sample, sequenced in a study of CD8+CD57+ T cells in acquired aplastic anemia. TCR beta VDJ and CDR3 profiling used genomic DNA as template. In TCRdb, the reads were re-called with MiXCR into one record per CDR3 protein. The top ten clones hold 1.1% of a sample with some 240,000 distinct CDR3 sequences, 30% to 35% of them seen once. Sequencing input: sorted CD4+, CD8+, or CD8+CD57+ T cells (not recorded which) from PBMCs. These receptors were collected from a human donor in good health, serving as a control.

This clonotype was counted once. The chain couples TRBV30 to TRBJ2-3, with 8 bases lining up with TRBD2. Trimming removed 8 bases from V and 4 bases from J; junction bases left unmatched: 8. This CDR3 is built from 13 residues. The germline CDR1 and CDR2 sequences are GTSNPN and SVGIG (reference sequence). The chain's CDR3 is CAGRGGAADTQYF. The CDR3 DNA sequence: TGTGCCGGACGGGGGGGCGCTGCAGATACGCAGTATTTT.

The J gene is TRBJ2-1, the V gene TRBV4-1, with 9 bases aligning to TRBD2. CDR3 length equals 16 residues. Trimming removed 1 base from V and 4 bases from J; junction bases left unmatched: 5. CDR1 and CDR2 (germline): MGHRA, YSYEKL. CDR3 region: CASSQVILAGYNEQFF. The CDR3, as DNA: TGCGCCAGCAGCCAAGTAATCCTAGCGGGGTACAATGAGCAGTTCTTC.

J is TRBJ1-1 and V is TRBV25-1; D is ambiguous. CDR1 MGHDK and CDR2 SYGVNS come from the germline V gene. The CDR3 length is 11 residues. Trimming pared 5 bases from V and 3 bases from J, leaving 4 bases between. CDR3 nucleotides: TGTGCCAGCAGTTGGTACACTGAAGCTTTCTTT. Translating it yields CASSWYTEAFF.

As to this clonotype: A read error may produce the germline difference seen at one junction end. The CDR3 reads CASSARPSGGETYNEQFF. CDR3 nucleotides: TGCGCCAGCAGTGCTAGGCCTAGCGGGGGAGAAACCTACAATGAGCAGTTCTTT. The chain employs TRBV10-1 and TRBJ2-1; 10 nucleotides align to TRBD2. Germline-derived CDR1 and CDR2 are WNHNN and SYGVQD (reference sequence). The CDR3 sequence is 18 residues long.

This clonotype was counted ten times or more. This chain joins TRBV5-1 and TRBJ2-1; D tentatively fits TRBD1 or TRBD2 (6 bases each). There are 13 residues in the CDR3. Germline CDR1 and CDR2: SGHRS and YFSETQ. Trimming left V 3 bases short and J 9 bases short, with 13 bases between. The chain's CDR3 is CASSSRLGGEQFF. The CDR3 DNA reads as TGCGCCAGCAGCTCGAGACTAGGGGGTGAGCAGTTCTTC. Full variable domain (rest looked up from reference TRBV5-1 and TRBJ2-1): KAGVTQTPRYLIKTRGQQVTLSCSPISGHRSVSWYQQTPGQGLQFLFEYFSETQRNKGNFPGRFSGRQFSNSRSEMNVSTLELGDSALYLCASSSRLGGEQFFGPGTRLTVL.

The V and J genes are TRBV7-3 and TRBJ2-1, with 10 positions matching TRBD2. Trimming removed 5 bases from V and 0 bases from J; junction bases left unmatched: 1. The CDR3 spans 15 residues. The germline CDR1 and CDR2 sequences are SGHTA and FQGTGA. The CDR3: CASSPSGSSYNEQFF. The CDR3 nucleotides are TGTGCCAGCAGCCCTAGCGGGAGCTCCTACAATGAGCAGTTCTTC.

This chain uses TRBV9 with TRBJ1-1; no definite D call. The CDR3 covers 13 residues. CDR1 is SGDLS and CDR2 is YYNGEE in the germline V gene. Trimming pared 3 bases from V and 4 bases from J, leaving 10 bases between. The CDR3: CASSAGGSTEAFF. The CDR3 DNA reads TGTGCCAGCAGCGCGGGAGGGTCCACTGAAGCTTTCTTT.

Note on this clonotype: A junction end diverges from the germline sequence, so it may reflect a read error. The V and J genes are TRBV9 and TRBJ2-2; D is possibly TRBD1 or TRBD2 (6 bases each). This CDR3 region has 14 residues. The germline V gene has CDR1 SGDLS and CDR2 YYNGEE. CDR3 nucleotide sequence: TGTGCCAGCAGCACACAGGGCCGCACCGGGGGGCTGTTTTTT. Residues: CASSTQGRTGGLFF.

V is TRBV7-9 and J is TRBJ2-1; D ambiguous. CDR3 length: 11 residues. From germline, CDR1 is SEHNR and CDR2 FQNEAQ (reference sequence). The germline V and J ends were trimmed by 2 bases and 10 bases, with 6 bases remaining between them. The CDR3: CASSLSAEQFF. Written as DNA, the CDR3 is TGTGCCAGCAGCTTATCAGCCGAGCAGTTCTTC.

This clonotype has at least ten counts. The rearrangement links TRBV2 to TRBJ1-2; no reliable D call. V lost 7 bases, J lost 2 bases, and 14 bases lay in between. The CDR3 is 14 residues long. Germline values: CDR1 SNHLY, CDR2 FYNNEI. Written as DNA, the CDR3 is TGTGCCAGCACCGAGCGGGGATTGAACTATGGCTACACCTTC. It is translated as CASTERGLNYGYTF. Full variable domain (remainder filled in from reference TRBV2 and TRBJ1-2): EPEVTQTPSHQVTQMGQEVILRCVPISNHLYFYWYRQILGQKVEFLVSFYNNEISEKSEIFDDQFSVERPDGSNFTLKIRSTKLEDSAMYFCASTERGLNYGYTFGSGTRLTVV.

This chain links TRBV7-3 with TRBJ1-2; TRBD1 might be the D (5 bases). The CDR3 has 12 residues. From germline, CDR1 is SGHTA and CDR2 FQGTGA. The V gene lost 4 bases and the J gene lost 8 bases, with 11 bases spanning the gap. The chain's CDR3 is CASSYEKGGYTF. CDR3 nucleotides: TGTGCCAGCAGCTACGAGAAGGGGGGCTACACCTTC.

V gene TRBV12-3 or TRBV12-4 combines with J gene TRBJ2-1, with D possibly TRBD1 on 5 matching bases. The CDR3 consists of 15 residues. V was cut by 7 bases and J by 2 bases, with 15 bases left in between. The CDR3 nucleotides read TGTGCCAGCAACCACGACAGAAAGGCCTACAATGAGCAGTTCTTC. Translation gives CASNHDRKAYNEQFF.

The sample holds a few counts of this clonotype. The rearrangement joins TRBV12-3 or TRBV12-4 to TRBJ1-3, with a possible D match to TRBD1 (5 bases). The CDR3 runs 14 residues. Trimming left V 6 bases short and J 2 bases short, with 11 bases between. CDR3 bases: TGTGCCAGCAGATTGAGGGGCCCTGGAAACACCATATATTTT. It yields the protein CASRLRGPGNTIYF.

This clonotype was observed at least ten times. The CDR3 reads CAIRAGQGRYGYTF. The CDR3 DNA sequence: TGTGCCATCAGAGCGGGACAGGGGAGGTATGGCTACACCTTC. This rearrangement joins TRBV10-3 to TRBJ1-2; TRBD1 agrees at 10 bases. CDR1 ENHRY and CDR2 SYGVKD come from the germline V gene. This CDR3 is 14 amino acids long. The V segment lost 6 bases and the J segment 5 bases; nucleotides outside the gene matches: 6.

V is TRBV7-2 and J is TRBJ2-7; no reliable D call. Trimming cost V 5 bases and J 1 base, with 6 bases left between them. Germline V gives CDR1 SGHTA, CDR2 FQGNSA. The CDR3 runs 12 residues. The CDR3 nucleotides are TGTGCCAGCAGCGCAAAGTCCTACGAGCAGTACTTC. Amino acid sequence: CASSAKSYEQYF. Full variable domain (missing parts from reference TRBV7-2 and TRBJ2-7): GAGVSQSPSNKVTEKGKDVELRCDPISGHTALYWYRQSLGQGLEFLIYFQGNSAPDKSGLPSDRFSAERTGGSVSTLTIQRTQQEDSAVYLCASSAKSYEQYFGPGTRLTVT.

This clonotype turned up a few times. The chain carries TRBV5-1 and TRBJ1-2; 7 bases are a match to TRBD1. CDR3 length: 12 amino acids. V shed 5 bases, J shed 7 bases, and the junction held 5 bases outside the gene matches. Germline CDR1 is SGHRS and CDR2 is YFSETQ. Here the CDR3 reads CASRTGTGGYTF. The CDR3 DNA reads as TGCGCCAGCAGGACAGGGACGGGTGGCTACACCTTC.

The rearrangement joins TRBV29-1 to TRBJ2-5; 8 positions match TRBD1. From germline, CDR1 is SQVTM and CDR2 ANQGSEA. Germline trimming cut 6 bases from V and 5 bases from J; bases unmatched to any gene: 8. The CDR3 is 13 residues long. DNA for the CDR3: TGCAGCGTATTCGACAGGGGAGGCGAGACCCAGTACTTC. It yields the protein CSVFDRGGETQYF.

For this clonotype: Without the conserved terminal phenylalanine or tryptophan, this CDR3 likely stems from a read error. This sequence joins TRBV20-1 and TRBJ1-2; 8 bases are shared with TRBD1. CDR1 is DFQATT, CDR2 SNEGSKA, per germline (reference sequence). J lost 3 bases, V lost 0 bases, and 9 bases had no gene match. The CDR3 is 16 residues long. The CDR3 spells CSARDSAGGAYYGYTL. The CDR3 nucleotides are TGCAGTGCTAGAGATTCTGCAGGGGGCGCCTACTATGGCTACACCCTC.

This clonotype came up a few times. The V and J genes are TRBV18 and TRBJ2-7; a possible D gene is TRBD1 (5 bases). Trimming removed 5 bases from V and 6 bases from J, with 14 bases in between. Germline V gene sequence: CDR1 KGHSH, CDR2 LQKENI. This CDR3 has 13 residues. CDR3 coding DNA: TGTGCCAGCTCAGATTGGGGCCAGGGCGAGCAGTACTTC. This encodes CASSDWGQGEQYF.

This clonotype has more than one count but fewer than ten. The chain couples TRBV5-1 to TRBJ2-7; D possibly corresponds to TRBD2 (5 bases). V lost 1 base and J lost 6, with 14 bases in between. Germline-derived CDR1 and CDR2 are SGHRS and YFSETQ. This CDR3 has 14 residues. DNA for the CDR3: TGCGCCAGCAGCTTGAGAACACCTGAGGGCGAGCAGTACTTC. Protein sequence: CASSLRTPEGEQYF.

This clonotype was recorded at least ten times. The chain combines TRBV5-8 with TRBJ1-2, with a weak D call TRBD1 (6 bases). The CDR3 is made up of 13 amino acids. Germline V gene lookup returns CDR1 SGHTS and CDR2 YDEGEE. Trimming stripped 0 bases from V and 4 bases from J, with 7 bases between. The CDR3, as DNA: TGTGCCAGCAGCTTGGAGGGGGTCTATGGCTACACCTTC. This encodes CASSLEGVYGYTF.

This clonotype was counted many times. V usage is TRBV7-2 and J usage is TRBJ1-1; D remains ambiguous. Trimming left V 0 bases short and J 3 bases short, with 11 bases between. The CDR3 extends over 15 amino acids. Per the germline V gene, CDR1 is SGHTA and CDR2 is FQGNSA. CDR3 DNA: TGTGCCAGCAGCTTAGCGCTGGGGATTTACACTGAAGCTTTCTTT. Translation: CASSLALGIYTEAFF.

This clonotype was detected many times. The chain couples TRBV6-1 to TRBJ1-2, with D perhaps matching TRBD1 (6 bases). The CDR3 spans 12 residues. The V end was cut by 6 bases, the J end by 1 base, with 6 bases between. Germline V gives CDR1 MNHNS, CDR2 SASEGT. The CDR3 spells CASRQGNYGYTF. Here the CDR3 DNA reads TGTGCCAGCAGACAGGGTAACTATGGCTACACCTTC.

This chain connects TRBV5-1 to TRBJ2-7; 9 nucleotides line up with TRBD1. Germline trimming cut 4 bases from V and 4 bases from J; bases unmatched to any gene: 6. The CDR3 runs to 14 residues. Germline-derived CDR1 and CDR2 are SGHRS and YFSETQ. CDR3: CASSQQQGAYEQYF. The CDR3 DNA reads TGCGCCAGCAGCCAACAACAGGGGGCTTACGAGCAGTACTTC.